One T cell receptor beta chain is described in this entry. The data were obtained in a study of blood T cell repertoires in COVID-19. Turning to the study itself: Whether acute or convalescent, the COVID-19 samples came from the United States, Italy and Spain. T cells, B-cell-depleted T cells, or PBMCs provided the cDNA or gDNA that served as material.

The authors' processing: Amplifying reference gene primers gave estimates of nucleated cell counts. The assay was immunoSEQ multiplex PCR, and TCRdb's table has in-frame clones only and misses some. That table furnishes V, J and clone size, whereas the DNA furnished D and trimming. This sample has approximately 170,000 clones, with 84% found just once. The sequence was collected from a woman aged 80 or over with acute or convalescent COVID-19. The sequenced sample was peripheral blood.

CDR3 sequence (DNA): TGTGCCAGCAGTCGGGGTGGGGCCTACGAGCAGTACTTC. Residues: CASSRGGAYEQYF. The chain has TRBV7-9 and TRBJ2-7, with TRBD2 as a possible D gene (5 bases). This CDR3 contains 13 residues. V lost 6 bases and J lost 2, with 11 bases in between. Germline CDR1 is SEHNR and CDR2 is FQNEAQ (reference sequence).